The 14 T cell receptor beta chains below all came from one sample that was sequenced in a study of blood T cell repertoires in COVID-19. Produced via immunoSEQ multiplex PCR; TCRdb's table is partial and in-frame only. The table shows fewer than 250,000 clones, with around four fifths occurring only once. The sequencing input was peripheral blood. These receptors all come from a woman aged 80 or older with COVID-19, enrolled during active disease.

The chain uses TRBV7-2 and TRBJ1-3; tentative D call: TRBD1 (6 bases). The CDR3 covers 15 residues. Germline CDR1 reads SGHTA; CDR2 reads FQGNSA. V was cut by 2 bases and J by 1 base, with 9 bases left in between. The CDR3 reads CASSLQGPSGNTIYF. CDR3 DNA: TGTGCCAGCAGCTTACAGGGGCCATCTGGAAACACCATATATTTT.

The chain's CDR3 is CASSQVRFLEAFF. CDR3 nucleotides: TGCGCCAGCAGCCAAGTGAGGTTCCTAGAAGCTTTCTTT. This chain joins TRBV4-1 and TRBJ1-1; D is unclear. In germline, CDR1 is MGHRA, CDR2 YSYEKL. Trimming left V 1 base short and J 8 bases short, with 11 bases between. This CDR3 is 13 amino acids long.

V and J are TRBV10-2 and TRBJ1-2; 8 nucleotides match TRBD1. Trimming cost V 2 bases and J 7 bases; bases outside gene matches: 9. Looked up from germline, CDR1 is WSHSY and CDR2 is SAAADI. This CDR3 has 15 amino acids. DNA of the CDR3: TGCGCCAGCAGTGAGCAAGGCAGGGGGCCTGGTGGCTACACCTTC. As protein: CASSEQGRGPGGYTF.

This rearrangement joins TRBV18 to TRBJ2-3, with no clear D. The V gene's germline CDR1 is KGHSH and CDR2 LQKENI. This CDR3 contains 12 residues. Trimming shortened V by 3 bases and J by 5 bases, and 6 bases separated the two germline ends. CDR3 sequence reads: CASSPAGDTQYF. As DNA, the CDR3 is TGTGCCAGCTCACCGGCAGGAGATACGCAGTATTTT.

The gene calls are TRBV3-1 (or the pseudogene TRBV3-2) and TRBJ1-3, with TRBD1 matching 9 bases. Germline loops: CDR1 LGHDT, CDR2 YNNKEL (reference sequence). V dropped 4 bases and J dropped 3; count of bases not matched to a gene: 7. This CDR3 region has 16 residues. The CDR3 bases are TGTGCCAGCAGCCGCGACGGACAGGGGAATGGAAACACCATATATTTT. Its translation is CASSRDGQGNGNTIYF.

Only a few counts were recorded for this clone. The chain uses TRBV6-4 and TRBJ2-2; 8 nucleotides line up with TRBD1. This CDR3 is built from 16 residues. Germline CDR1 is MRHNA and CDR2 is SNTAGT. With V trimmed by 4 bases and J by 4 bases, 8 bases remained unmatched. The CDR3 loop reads CASSVQGAQATGELFF. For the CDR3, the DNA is TGTGCCAGCAGTGTTCAGGGGGCGCAGGCCACCGGGGAGCTGTTTTTT.

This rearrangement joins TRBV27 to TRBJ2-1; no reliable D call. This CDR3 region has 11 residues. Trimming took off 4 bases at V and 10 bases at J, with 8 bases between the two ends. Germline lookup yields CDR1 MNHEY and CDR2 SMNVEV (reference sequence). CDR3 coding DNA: TGTGCCAGCAGTTATGCCAGGGAGCAGTTCTTC. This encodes CASSYAREQFF.

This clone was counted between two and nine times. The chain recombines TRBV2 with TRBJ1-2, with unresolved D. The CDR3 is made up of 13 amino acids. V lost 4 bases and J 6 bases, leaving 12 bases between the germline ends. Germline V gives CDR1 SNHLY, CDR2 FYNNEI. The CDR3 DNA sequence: TGTGCCAGCAGTGTTCGGGGAGAGGATGGCTACACCTTC. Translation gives CASSVRGEDGYTF.

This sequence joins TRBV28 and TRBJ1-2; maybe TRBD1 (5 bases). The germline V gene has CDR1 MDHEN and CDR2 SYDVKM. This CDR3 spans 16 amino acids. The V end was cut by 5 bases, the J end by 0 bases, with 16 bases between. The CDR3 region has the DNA TGTGCCAGCAGTCTTGTACTGCGGGGGTCTAACTATGGCTACACCTTC. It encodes CASSLVLRGSNYGYTF.

The CDR3 bases are TGTGCCAGCAGCTTGGGACGGGGGGGTTACAATGAGCAGTTCTTC. This codes for CASSLGRGGYNEQFF. The rearrangement uses TRBV5-6 and TRBJ2-1; TRBD2 matches 8 bases. This CDR3 spans 15 amino acids. CDR1 is SGHDT and CDR2 is YYEEEE in the germline V gene. V lost 0 bases, J lost 4 bases, and 3 bases stayed unmatched. The variable domain in full, completed from reference TRBV5-6 and TRBJ2-1, reads DAGVTQSPTHLIKTRGQQVTLRCSPKSGHDTVSWYQQALGQGPQFIFQYYEEEERQRGNFPDRFSGHQFPNYSSELNVNALLLGDSALYLCASSLGRGGYNEQFFGPGTRLTVL.

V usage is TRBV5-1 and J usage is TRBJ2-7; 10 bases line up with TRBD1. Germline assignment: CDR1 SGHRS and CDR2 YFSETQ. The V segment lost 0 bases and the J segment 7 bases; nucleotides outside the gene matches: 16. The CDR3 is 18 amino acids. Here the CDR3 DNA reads TGCGCCAGCAGCTTGGGGACCCAGAGGGGGACAGGGGTTAGGGAGCAGTACTTC. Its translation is CASSLGTQRGTGVREQYF.

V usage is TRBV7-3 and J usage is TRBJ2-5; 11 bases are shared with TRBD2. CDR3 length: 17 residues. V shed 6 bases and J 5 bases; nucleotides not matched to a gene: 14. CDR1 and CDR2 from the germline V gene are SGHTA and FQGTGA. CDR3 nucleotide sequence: TGTGCCAGCAGTCCTGCTAGCGGGGGGCGTCCCGGGGAGACCCAGTACTTC. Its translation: CASSPASGGRPGETQYF.

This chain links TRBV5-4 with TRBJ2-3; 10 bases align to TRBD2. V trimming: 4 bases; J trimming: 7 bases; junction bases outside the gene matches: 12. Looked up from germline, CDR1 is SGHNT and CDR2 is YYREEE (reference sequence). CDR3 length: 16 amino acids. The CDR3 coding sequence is TGTGCCAGCAGCCCCCGGACTAGCGGAACAATAAATACGCAGTATTTT. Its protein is CASSPRTSGTINTQYF.

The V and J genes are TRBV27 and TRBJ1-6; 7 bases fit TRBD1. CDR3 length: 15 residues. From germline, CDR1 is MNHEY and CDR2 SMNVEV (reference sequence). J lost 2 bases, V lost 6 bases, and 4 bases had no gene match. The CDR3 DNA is TGTGCCAGCAGGACAGGGCGCACCTATAATTCACCCCTCCACTTT. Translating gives CASRTGRTYNSPLHF.